In its sample, the clone carrying this T cell receptor beta chain was seen a few times. The target antigen is unknown. This sample stems from a study of T-cell memory formation after mild COVID-19. General study results and limits: Day 15 to 85 contractors were CD4/CD8 balanced; later expanders leaned CD4+. Cross-reactive memory seemingly joined, as some responding clones were found in pre-infection memory.

Via MiXCR, TCRdb re-called the 5' RACE reads, giving one row per CDR3 protein. This sample carries around 200,000 distinct CDR3 sequences, over 20% of them seen once, and the ten largest clones take more than 20%. The CDR3 is 14 residues long. Germline CDR1 and CDR2: MNHEY and SVGEGT. The trim removed 2 bases at V and 2 bases at J, leaving 2 bases unmatched. Sequenced input: PBMCs or a T cell subset sorted from them (not recorded which). V usage is TRBV6-2 or TRBV6-3 and J usage is TRBJ2-7; 8 nucleotides agree with TRBD2. The sequence derives from an adult woman who had mild COVID-19 (a few samples of this study predate the infection). Cell type and time point are not known. In DNA, the CDR3 is TGTGCCAGCAGTTACAAAGCGGGAGCCTACGAGCAGTACTTC. Residues: CASSYKAGAYEQYF.